These 19 T cell receptor beta chains share one sample of origin, sequenced in a study of identical twins. TCRdb reprocessed the 5' RACE reads with MiXCR, giving one entry per CDR3 protein. This sample has 1.5 million to 2 million distinct CDR3 sequences, with 32% found just once. The sequencing input was cord blood. The receptors were sampled from a newborn girl in good health.

This clonotype was seen a handful of times. This chain connects TRBV4-1 to TRBJ2-4; 16 bases match TRBD2. Germline CDR1 is MGHRA and CDR2 is YSYEKL. The CDR3 contains 18 residues. V lost 4 bases and J lost 2; bases outside the gene matches: 5. The CDR3 region has the DNA TGCGCCAGCAGCCCGGGACTAGCGGGAGGGCGGTCCAAAAACATTCAGTACTTC. Amino acid sequence: CASSPGLAGGRSKNIQYF.

The chain joins TRBV30 to TRBJ1-2; D unresolved. Trimming stripped 4 bases from V and 8 bases from J, with 11 bases between. This CDR3 contains 11 residues. Looked up from germline, CDR1 is GTSNPN and CDR2 is SVGIG (reference sequence). The CDR3 DNA reads TGTGCCTGGACTCAGATACTCGGCTACACCTTC. Translated: CAWTQILGYTF.

The V call is TRBV5-6, the J call TRBJ2-7; 12 positions agree with TRBD2. Germline V gives CDR1 SGHDT, CDR2 YYEEEE. The V and J ends lost 6 bases and 4 bases, in that order; junction bases with no gene match: 8. This CDR3 has 15 residues. CDR3: CASTQGLAGRYEQYF. The CDR3 DNA follows: TGTGCCAGCACCCAAGGACTAGCGGGAAGATACGAGCAGTACTTC.

The rearrangement joins TRBV9 to TRBJ2-3; D perhaps matches TRBD2 (6 bases). The CDR3 spans 16 residues. Germline CDR1 SGDLS, CDR2 YYNGEE. The ends were cut back, 0 bases at V and 6 bases at J, with 17 bases in the middle. CDR3 sequence (DNA): TGTGCCAGCAGCGTAGGCACTAGCAGGAGTTCCGATACGCAGTATTTT. Translating gives CASSVGTSRSSDTQYF.

This chain uses TRBV12-3 or TRBV12-4 with TRBJ2-7, with 11 positions matching TRBD2. The CDR3 is made up of 16 amino acids. V was pared by 5 bases and J by 7 bases, with 13 bases of the junction left unmatched. The CDR3 spells CASSAPTSGGDNEQYF. CDR3 nucleotides: TGTGCCAGCAGTGCACCAACTAGCGGGGGCGACAATGAGCAGTACTTC.

This chain links TRBV3-1 with TRBJ1-1, with a weak D call TRBD1 (6 bases). CDR3 length: 14 residues. V was cut by 3 bases and J by 4 bases, with 12 bases left in between. CDR1 and CDR2 from the germline V gene are LGHDT and YNNKEL (reference sequence). The CDR3 DNA follows: TGTGCCAGCAGCCACAGGGGACGGAGCACTGAAGCTTTCTTT. It encodes CASSHRGRSTEAFF.

The CDR3 nucleotides are TGTGCCAGCAGCCAGGGCGGGGACTCCTACAATGAGCAGTTCTTC. Translated: CASSQGGDSYNEQFF. The J gene is TRBJ2-1, the V gene TRBV3-1, with a tentative D call TRBD2 (6 bases). CDR1 and CDR2 (germline): LGHDT, YNNKEL (reference sequence). This CDR3 spans 15 amino acids. V lost 3 bases, J lost 0 bases, and 9 bases lay in between.

This clonotype was counted only a few times. This rearrangement joins TRBV7-9 to TRBJ2-2, with 8 bases lining up with TRBD1. This CDR3 comprises 15 residues. The germline gives CDR1 SEHNR, CDR2 FQNEAQ (reference sequence). V was clipped by 3 bases and J by 7 bases; unmatched bases: 7. In DNA form, the CDR3 reads TGTGCCAGCAGCTTCGGACAGGGTTTCGGCGGGGAGCTGTTTTTT. This encodes CASSFGQGFGGELFF.

About this clonotype: One junction end does not reproduce the germline sequence, and a read error may be involved. The chain combines TRBV28 with TRBJ2-7, with D unclear. Germline assignment: CDR1 MDHEN and CDR2 SYDVKM. The CDR3 is made up of 12 amino acids. This CDR3 reads CAGSFPHYEQYF. The CDR3 bases are TGTGCCGGCAGTTTCCCCCACTACGAGCAGTACTTC.

This clonotype was detected only a few times. The chain joins TRBV11-2 to TRBJ1-2, with D tentatively TRBD1 (6 bases). Looked up from germline, CDR1 is SGHAT and CDR2 is FQNNGV. V was shortened by 5 bases and J by 4 bases, with 14 bases between the two germline ends. This CDR3 region has 14 residues. The DNA for the CDR3 is TGTGCCAGCAGCCCGCGACAGGATTCCTATGGCTACACCTTC. Translation: CASSPRQDSYGYTF.

This chain links TRBV7-2 with TRBJ1-2; D is possibly TRBD1 (6 bases). This CDR3 spans 14 amino acids. The V end was cut by 7 bases, the J end by 4 bases, with 16 bases between. Germline assignment: CDR1 SGHTA and CDR2 FQGNSA. CDR3 sequence: CASTPSDRLYGYTF. Written as DNA, the CDR3 is TGTGCCAGCACCCCATCGGACAGACTCTATGGCTACACCTTC.

The table lists this clonotype with many counts. The junction departs from the called germline gene at one end, perhaps through a read error. The CDR3 bases are TGTGCCAGCAGTGACAGGGACTATGGCTACACCTTC. Its protein is CASSDRDYGYTF. V is TRBV10-2 and J is TRBJ1-2; TRBD1 aligns across 7 bases. The CDR3 runs to 12 residues. CDR1 and CDR2 from the germline V gene are WSHSY and SAAADI.

This clonotype was seen at least ten times. The chain combines TRBV29-1 with TRBJ2-7; TRBD1 might be the D (6 bases). Germline lookup yields CDR1 SQVTM and CDR2 ANQGSEA. Trimming removed 5 bases from V and 3 bases from J, with 14 bases in between. The CDR3 extends over 13 amino acids. For the CDR3, the DNA is TGCAGCGTTTCGACAGGCAAACTCTACGAGCAGTACTTC. Encoded protein: CSVSTGKLYEQYF.

The chain employs TRBV7-2 and TRBJ1-2, with TRBD1 as a possible D gene (5 bases). Per the germline V gene, CDR1 is SGHTA and CDR2 is FQGNSA. The ends were cut back, 1 base at V and 11 bases at J, with 20 bases in the middle. The CDR3 has 15 residues. CDR3 sequence: CASSLGPGRPTSYTF. CDR3 in DNA: TGTGCCAGCAGCTTAGGCCCGGGACGGCCTACGAGTTACACCTTC.

This clonotype was seen once. This chain connects TRBV7-2 to TRBJ2-3; TRBD2 matches 15 bases. The length of the CDR3 is 19 residues. V lost 5 bases and J lost 4; bases outside the gene matches: 13. Germline CDR1 reads SGHTA; CDR2 reads FQGNSA. CDR3 bases: TGTGCCAGCAGCCTACTCGGACTAGCGGGGGGGCGTATCGCAGATACGCAGTATTTT. Amino acid sequence: CASSLLGLAGGRIADTQYF.

The CDR3 DNA is TGCAGTGCTATCGCTAGCGGGGGGACATCCTACAATGAGCAGTTCTTC. It is translated as CSAIASGGTSYNEQFF. The rearrangement links TRBV20-1 to TRBJ2-1; 11 bases match TRBD2. V was clipped by 4 bases and J by 1 base; unmatched bases: 6. The germline V gene has CDR1 DFQATT and CDR2 SNEGSKA (reference sequence). CDR3 size: 16 residues.

V is TRBV6-2 or TRBV6-3 and J is TRBJ1-5; 10 bases fit TRBD1. V lost 6 bases, J lost 1 base, and 6 bases stayed unmatched. Germline V lookup: CDR1 MNHEY, CDR2 SVGEGT. CDR3 length: 16 residues. CDR3 nucleotide sequence: TGTGCCAGCAGGACGGGACAGGGGAGCAGCAATCAGCCCCAGCATTTT. The encoded protein is CASRTGQGSSNQPQHF.

This clonotype has a count of ten or more. V is TRBV6-6 and J is TRBJ2-1; D uncertain. The CDR3 has 16 residues. Per the germline V gene, CDR1 is MNHNY and CDR2 is SVGAGI (reference sequence). The ends were cut back, 2 bases at V and 7 bases at J, with 18 bases in the middle. For the CDR3, the DNA is TGTGCCAGCAGTTACCCCCTCACTGGGCAATGGAATGAGCAGTTCTTC. It encodes CASSYPLTGQWNEQFF.

The chain carries TRBV18 and TRBJ1-1, with D perhaps TRBD1 (5 bases). There are 18 residues in the CDR3. In germline, CDR1 is KGHSH, CDR2 LQKENI. V was trimmed by 5 bases and J by 5 bases, leaving 27 bases between them. The CDR3 nucleotides are TGTGCCAGCTCATCAAGGCCCTGGACTTCTCCCAGGGAGACTGAAGCTTTCTTT. It translates to CASSSRPWTSPRETEAFF.